The rows below give T cell receptor beta chains drawn from one sample of a study of T-cell reconstitution after alpha-beta-depleted transplantation in children. TCRdb used MiXCR to reprocess the PCR reads, holding one entry per CDR3 protein. The data show thousands of distinct CDR3 sequences, roughly 24% seen once. The material was PBMCs, mostly from graft donor cells, obtained 60 days after TCRalphabeta/CD19-depleted stem cell transplant. The receptors were sampled from a boy in the first two years of life who had a stem cell transplant for SCID, so the T cells may come from the graft donor. Each CDR3 is given with its conserved first and last residue. The D gene is left open where the match is weak. Only some rows state a clone size, as once, few, many or a class for expanded clones.

abundance,j_gene,v_gene,d_gene,CDR3nt,CDR3aa
.,TRBJ1-6,TRBV6-5,.,TGTGCCAGCAGTTACAGGGGAATTTCACCCCTCCACTTT,CASSYRGISPLHF
many,TRBJ1-2,TRBV7-9,.,TGTGCCAGCAGCTTATCGGTTTGGGCAGAAAATGGCTACACCTTC,CASSLSVWAENGYTF
medium-sized,TRBJ2-1,TRBV10-3,TRBD1,TGTGCCATCAGTGAAGGGCAGGGGGCGATCCCACTTGAGCAGTTCTTC,CAISEGQGAIPLEQFF
many,TRBJ2-5,TRBV7-3,.,TGTGCCAGCAGCTTAATGGGCAGTCAAGAGACCCAGTACTTC,CASSLMGSQETQYF
many,TRBJ1-2,TRBV2,TRBD1,TGTGCCAGCAGCGCTCTAGGGACAGGGGTTGGCTACACCTTC,CASSALGTGVGYTF
.,TRBJ1-3,TRBV12-5,.,TGTGCTAGTGCCCTGGGGGGGGCGAACACCATATATTTT,CASALGGANTIYF
.,TRBJ2-5,TRBV3-1,.,TGTGCCAGCAGCCAAGCAGGGAGGTCGGGTGAGACCCAGTACTTC,CASSQAGRSGETQYF
many,TRBJ1-6,TRBV2,.,TGTGCCAGCAGTGTTTTCATTAATTCACCCCTCCACTTT,CASSVFINSPLHF
medium-sized,TRBJ2-7,TRBV18,.,TGTGCCAGCGCCGGTAGGACCTACGAGCAGTACTTC,CASAGRTYEQYF
.,TRBJ1-2,TRBV4-2,.,TGTGCCAGGGGCCTCGTCCTCCGCAGTAACTATGGCTACACCTTC,CARGLVLRSNYGYTF
.,TRBJ2-7,TRBV5-8,.,TGTGCCAGCAGCTTGGGGGCTCTCCCGAGCTCCTACGAGCAGTACTTC,CASSLGALPSSYEQYF
many,TRBJ1-2,TRBV3-1,TRBD1,TGTGCCAGCAGCCTCTGGACAGGGGATTATGGCTACACCTTC,CASSLWTGDYGYTF
few,TRBJ2-5,TRBV27,.,TGTGCCAGCAGTGACTTCGACGACCAAGAGACCCAGTACTTC,CASSDFDDQETQYF
.,TRBJ2-2,TRBV3-1,TRBD2,TGTGCCTGCAGCAAGCCGGGACTAGCGGGGGGAAACACCGGGGAGCTGTTTTTT,CACSKPGLAGGNTGELFF
.,TRBJ2-5,TRBV7-9,TRBD1,TGTGCCAGCAGCTTAGGGCGTGTGACAGGGGGCGAAGAGACCCAGTACTTC,CASSLGRVTGGEETQYF
.,TRBJ2-1,TRBV7-9,.,TGTGCCAGCAGCTTAGCCGGACATGAGCAGTTCTTC,CASSLAGHEQFF
few,TRBJ1-2,TRBV3-1,.,TGTGCCTCCTGGGGAGGACAGTGGGATAACTATGGCTACACCTTC,CASWGGQWDNYGYTF
medium-sized,TRBJ2-7,TRBV11-2,TRBD1,TGTGCCAGCAGCCGGCAGGGGGCAGGTTTCGAGCAGTACTTC,CASSRQGAGFEQYF
.,TRBJ2-1,TRBV3-1,.,TGTGCCTCCTGCGCACCATCCAAGACAGTGAGCTACAATGAGCAGTTCTTC,CASCAPSKTVSYNEQFF
many,TRBJ1-2,TRBV7-9,.,TGTGCCAGCAGCTTTTGGAGCTATGGCTACACCTTC,CASSFWSYGYTF
many,TRBJ1-1,TRBV5-1,TRBD1,TGCGCCAGCAGCTTGGTCCGCGGCGGGGGCAGGGGGGACACTGAAGCTTTCTTT,CASSLVRGGGRGDTEAFF
.,TRBJ1-6,TRBV5-4,TRBD1,TGTGCCAGCAGCTTTGGGGGACAGGGGCGTTCACCCCTCCACTTT,CASSFGGQGRSPLHF
many,TRBJ2-1,TRBV21-1,.,TGTGCCAGCAGCCGCCGCCGGTCTCCTGGCCTTTACAATGAGCAGTTCTTC,CASSRRRSPGLYNEQFF
medium-sized,TRBJ1-5,TRBV5-5,TRBD1,TGTGCCAGCAGCGACACAGGGGGTAGCTATCAGCCCCAGCATTTT,CASSDTGGSYQPQHF
medium-sized,TRBJ2-6,TRBV4-2,.,TGTGCCAGCAGCCAAGTCTCCTCTGGGGCCAACGTCCTGACTTTC,CASSQVSSGANVLTF